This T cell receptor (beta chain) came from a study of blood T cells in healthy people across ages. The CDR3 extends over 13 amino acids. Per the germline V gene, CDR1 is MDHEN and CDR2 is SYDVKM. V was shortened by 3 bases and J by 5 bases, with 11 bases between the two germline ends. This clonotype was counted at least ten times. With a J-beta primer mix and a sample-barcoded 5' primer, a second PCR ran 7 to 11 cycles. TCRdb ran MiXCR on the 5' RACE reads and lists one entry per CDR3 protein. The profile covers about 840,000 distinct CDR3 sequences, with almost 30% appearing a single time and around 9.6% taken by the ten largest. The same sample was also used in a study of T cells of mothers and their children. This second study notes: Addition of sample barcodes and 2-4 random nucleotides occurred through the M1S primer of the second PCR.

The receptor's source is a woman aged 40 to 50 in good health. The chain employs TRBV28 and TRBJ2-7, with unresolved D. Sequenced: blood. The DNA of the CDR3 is TGTGCCAGCAGTTTTGGGGATGGGGACGAGCAGTACTTC. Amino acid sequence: CASSFGDGDEQYF.